The rows below give T cell receptor beta chains drawn from one sample of a study of T cell changes during pregnancy in multiple sclerosis. Repertoires were generated with immunoSEQ multiplex PCR, while TCRdb's copy carries only in-frame clones and drops some. The profile covers approximately 87,000 clones, with 85% to 95% appearing a single time and less than 0.6% taken by the ten largest. Here the sequenced sample was CD4+ T cells from peripheral blood mononuclear cells, taken in the second trimester of pregnancy. The receptor source for this set is a female donor with multiple sclerosis, enrolled in a pregnancy study. CDR3s include the opening cysteine and the closing phenylalanine or tryptophan. Fields, in order: J gene, D gene, V gene, clone size, CDR3 DNA, CDR3 protein. The D gene is left open where the match is weak. Clone size is given for some rows only: seen once, a few or many times, or a class if the clone is expanded.

TRBJ1-1,.,TRBV18,.,TGTGCCAGCTCCCCACGTGGGACACAAACTGAAGCTTTCTTT,CASSPRGTQTEAFF
TRBJ2-1,TRBD2,TRBV5-1,.,TGCGCCAGCAGCCCTACTAGCGGGGGGTACAATGAGCAGTTCTTC,CASSPTSGGYNEQFF
TRBJ2-5,TRBD2,TRBV5-1,once,TGCGCCAGCAGCCCCGGGGCTAGCGGCGGTGCAGAGACCCAGTACTTC,CASSPGASGGAETQYF
TRBJ1-1,TRBD1,TRBV6-5,once,TGTGCCAGCAGCCACAGGGGAATGGACACTGAAGCTTTCTTT,CASSHRGMDTEAFF
TRBJ2-5,TRBD1,TRBV18,.,TGTGCCAGCTCACCCACGACAGGGTTACTGGAGACCCAGTACTTC,CASSPTTGLLETQYF
TRBJ2-5,.,TRBV7-9,.,TGTGCCAGCAGCTTGGGTCTAGGGGTCCAAGAGACCCAGTACTTC,CASSLGLGVQETQYF
TRBJ2-1,.,TRBV7-9,.,TGTGCCAGCAGCTTTGTGGGGCCGTACAATGAGCAGTTCTTC,CASSFVGPYNEQFF
TRBJ1-1,TRBD1,TRBV29-1,.,TGCAGCGTTGCGACAGGGGTGAACACTGAAGCTTTCTTT,CSVATGVNTEAFF
TRBJ1-2,.,TRBV28,.,TGTGCCAGCACCTACCCCGGGGGTCACTATGGCTACACCTTC,CASTYPGGHYGYTF
TRBJ2-7,TRBD1,TRBV23-1,.,TGCGCCAGCTCAGGGACAGGGCACAACGAGCAGTACTTC,CASSGTGHNEQYF
TRBJ1-2,.,TRBV9,.,TGTGCCAGCAGCGACAGACAGATTGGGGATGGCTACACCTTC,CASSDRQIGDGYTF
TRBJ2-5,.,TRBV7-2,.,TGTGCCAGCAGCCGACTCCAAGAGACCCAGTACTTC,CASSRLQETQYF
TRBJ2-7,TRBD1,TRBV10-3,.,TGTGCCATCAGCTCTATTGACAGGGGAAGTGTCCTTAGGGAGCAGTACTTC,CAISSIDRGSVLREQYF
TRBJ1-2,TRBD1,TRBV6-1,.,TGTGCCAGCAGTGTAGGGACAGCAGTTTTTAACTATGGCTACACCTTC,CASSVGTAVFNYGYTF
TRBJ2-7,TRBD1,TRBV7-2,once,TGTGCCAGCAGCCAGACAGGGGGTTCCTACGAGCAGTACTTC,CASSQTGGSYEQYF
TRBJ2-3,TRBD2,TRBV11-3,.,TGTGCCAGCAGCTCCCCCGGTGCTAGCGGGGGCCCCACAGATACGCAGTATTTT,CASSSPGASGGPTDTQYF
TRBJ1-2,TRBD1,TRBV9,.,TGTGCCAGCAGCGGGGGACAGCCTTCAAACTATGGCTACACCTTC,CASSGGQPSNYGYTF
TRBJ1-2,.,TRBV6-5,.,TGTGCCAGCAGTTACTCCGGTCTAGCTGGCTATGGCTACACCTTC,CASSYSGLAGYGYTF
TRBJ2-1,TRBD2,TRBV19,.,TGTGCCAGTAGTATGAGCGGGGGGATTAATGAGCAGTTCTTC,CASSMSGGINEQFF
TRBJ1-1,.,TRBV21-1,.,TGTGCCAGCAGCCCCCGGACATCCTACTCCCAGGACACTGAAGCTTTCTTT,CASSPRTSYSQDTEAFF
TRBJ2-3,TRBD1,TRBV2,.,TGTGCCAGCATGTCAGACAGGGGTGTTCTATCAGATACGCAGTATTTT,CASMSDRGVLSDTQYF
TRBJ2-1,TRBD2,TRBV10-3,.,TGTGCCATCACTAACACTAGCGGGGGGATTAATGAGCAGTTCTTC,CAITNTSGGINEQFF
TRBJ1-1,.,TRBV15,.,TGTGCCACCACCCCGGGACTAGAGAACACTGAAGCTTTCTTT,CATTPGLENTEAFF
TRBJ2-3,TRBD1,TRBV7-3,.,TGTGCCAGCACCCGGGACAGTAGCACAGATACGCAGTATTTT,CASTRDSSTDTQYF
TRBJ2-3,.,TRBV6-1,.,TGTGCCAGCAGTGAAGGGGGCTCACGCACAGATACGCAGTATTTT,CASSEGGSRTDTQYF
TRBJ2-7,TRBD2,TRBV29-1,.,TGCAGCGTCGGGACTAGCGGGAGTAGCTACGAGCAGTACTTC,CSVGTSGSSYEQYF
TRBJ1-6,.,TRBV6-1,.,TGTGCCAGCAGTGAACGAGGCTATAATTCACCCCTCCACTTT,CASSERGYNSPLHF
TRBJ2-3,TRBD2,TRBV19,.,TGTGCCAGTAGTATAGGACGGCGGGGGGGCACAGATACGCAGTATTTT,CASSIGRRGGTDTQYF
TRBJ2-7,TRBD2,TRBV4-2,.,TGTGCCAGCAGCCAAGGACTAGCGGACCCCTACGAGCAGTACTTC,CASSQGLADPYEQYF
TRBJ1-6,.,TRBV5-4,.,TGTGCCAGCAGTTTTGTTGTGGGACATCCGAACTCCTATAATTCACCCCTCCACTTT,CASSFVVGHPNSYNSPLHF
TRBJ2-1,.,TRBV11-1,.,TGTGCCAGCAGCTTGCTTCAGGGGCACTATGAGCAGTTCTTC,CASSLLQGHYEQFF
TRBJ2-5,.,TRBV6-5,.,TGTGCCAGCAGCTCTGACCAGGTGTACCAAGAGACCCAGTACTTC,CASSSDQVYQETQYF